Listed below are T cell receptor beta chains from one sample, sequenced in a study of blood T cell dynamics during melanoma immunotherapy. Profiling relied on immunoSEQ multiplex PCR, and the TCRdb table lists in-frame clones only, not all of them. Of some 11,000 clones listed, 87% are singletons. The input for sequencing was blood, taken from a patient treated with checkpoint blockade. The receptor set was obtained from a human donor with melanoma. Both conserved end residues are part of each CDR3. The D gene is left open where the match is weak. The size of a clone is reported for some rows only, either as once, few or many, or as a class for expanded clones.

len: 14
abundance: NA
d_gene: NA
v_gene: TRBV27
j_gene: TRBJ1-6
CDR3aa: CASSLDRNNSPHHF
CDR3nt: TGTGCCAGCAGCTTAGACAGGAATAATTCACCCCACCACTTT

len: 16
abundance: NA
d_gene: NA
v_gene: TRBV9
j_gene: TRBJ1-3
CDR3aa: CASSVAGGHSGNTIYF
CDR3nt: TGTGCCAGCAGCGTAGCTGGGGGCCACTCTGGAAACACCATATATTTT

len: 16
abundance: NA
d_gene: TRBD2
v_gene: TRBV9
j_gene: TRBJ2-3
CDR3aa: CASSVGRGAPTDTQYF
CDR3nt: TGTGCCAGCAGCGTAGGGCGGGGGGCCCCCACAGATACGCAGTATTTT

len: 12
abundance: NA
d_gene: TRBD1
v_gene: TRBV6-1
j_gene: TRBJ2-7
CDR3aa: CASRETGYEQYF
CDR3nt: TGTGCCAGCAGAGAGACAGGGTACGAGCAGTACTTC

len: 13
abundance: NA
d_gene: TRBD2
v_gene: TRBV6-5
j_gene: TRBJ2-3
CDR3aa: CASRDGGTDTQYF
CDR3nt: TGTGCCAGCAGGGACGGGGGGACAGATACGCAGTATTTT

len: 16
abundance: once
d_gene: TRBD1
v_gene: TRBV5-1
j_gene: TRBJ1-2
CDR3aa: CASSSNRGGGGYGYTF
CDR3nt: TGCGCCAGCAGCTCCAACAGGGGCGGGGGTGGCTATGGCTACACCTTC

len: 13
abundance: NA
d_gene: NA
v_gene: TRBV18
j_gene: TRBJ1-5
CDR3aa: CASSPDVNQPQHF
CDR3nt: TGTGCCAGCTCACCGGATGTAAATCAGCCCCAGCATTTT

len: 16
abundance: NA
d_gene: NA
v_gene: TRBV5-1
j_gene: TRBJ2-2
CDR3aa: CASSPGRMPNTGELFF
CDR3nt: TGCGCCAGCAGCCCGGGACGCATGCCGAACACCGGGGAGCTGTTTTTT

len: 15
abundance: NA
d_gene: TRBD1
v_gene: TRBV4-2
j_gene: TRBJ1-1
CDR3aa: CASSPDREANTEAFF
CDR3nt: TGTGCCAGCAGCCCGGACAGGGAGGCCAACACTGAAGCTTTCTTT

len: 15
abundance: NA
d_gene: NA
v_gene: TRBV7-8
j_gene: TRBJ1-6
CDR3aa: CASSLDWAVNSPLHF
CDR3nt: TGTGCCAGCAGCTTAGATTGGGCAGTAAATTCACCCCTCCACTTT

len: 14
abundance: NA
d_gene: NA
v_gene: TRBV5-5
j_gene: TRBJ2-5
CDR3aa: CASSLLGQYETQYF
CDR3nt: TGTGCCAGCAGCTTGCTTGGACAGTATGAGACCCAGTACTTC

len: 14
abundance: NA
d_gene: NA
v_gene: TRBV19
j_gene: TRBJ1-6
CDR3aa: CASSIDLYNSPLHF
CDR3nt: TGTGCCAGTAGTATAGATCTCTATAATTCACCCCTCCACTTT

len: 12
abundance: NA
d_gene: TRBD1
v_gene: TRBV15
j_gene: TRBJ1-1
CDR3aa: CATSRGTGEAFF
CDR3nt: TGTGCCACCAGCAGAGGGACAGGGGAAGCTTTCTTT

len: 14
abundance: NA
d_gene: NA
v_gene: TRBV7-8
j_gene: TRBJ1-6
CDR3aa: CASSLGSNNSPLHF
CDR3nt: TGTGCCAGCAGCTTGGGTTCCAATAATTCACCCCTCCACTTT

len: 15
abundance: NA
d_gene: NA
v_gene: TRBV19
j_gene: TRBJ1-2
CDR3aa: CASADGGATNYGYTF
CDR3nt: TGTGCCAGCGCCGACGGAGGGGCCACTAACTATGGCTACACCTTC

len: 17
abundance: NA
d_gene: NA
v_gene: TRBV15
j_gene: TRBJ2-3
CDR3aa: CATSRRKTSRSTDTQYF
CDR3nt: TGTGCCACCAGCAGGCGGAAGACTTCCCGAAGCACAGATACGCAGTATTTT

len: 14
abundance: NA
d_gene: NA
v_gene: TRBV5-1
j_gene: TRBJ2-7
CDR3aa: CASSAQGGSYEQYF
CDR3nt: TGCGCCAGCAGCGCCCAAGGGGGATCCTACGAGCAGTACTTC

len: 12
abundance: NA
d_gene: NA
v_gene: TRBV2
j_gene: TRBJ2-7
CDR3aa: CASSTGLGEQYF
CDR3nt: TGTGCCAGCAGTACAGGGTTGGGTGAGCAGTACTTC

len: 18
abundance: NA
d_gene: NA
v_gene: TRBV10-3
j_gene: TRBJ2-5
CDR3aa: CAISDFATGEGRGETQYF
CDR3nt: TGTGCCATCAGTGATTTTGCAACAGGGGAGGGGAGGGGGGAGACCCAGTACTTC

len: 15
abundance: NA
d_gene: NA
v_gene: TRBV21-1
j_gene: TRBJ2-3
CDR3aa: CASDFVVRGTDTQYF
CDR3nt: TGTGCCAGCGACTTCGTGGTTAGGGGAACAGATACGCAGTATTTT

len: 14
abundance: NA
d_gene: NA
v_gene: TRBV6-5
j_gene: TRBJ1-3
CDR3aa: CASRPGTSGNTIYF
CDR3nt: TGTGCCAGCAGACCTGGGACATCTGGAAACACCATATATTTT

len: 15
abundance: NA
d_gene: TRBD1
v_gene: TRBV10-1
j_gene: TRBJ1-2
CDR3aa: CASSDSGTDYYGYTF
CDR3nt: TGCGCCAGCAGTGACTCCGGGACAGACTACTATGGCTACACCTTC

len: 17
abundance: NA
d_gene: TRBD2
v_gene: TRBV9
j_gene: TRBJ2-3
CDR3aa: CASSVGQTSGGLDTQYF
CDR3nt: TGTGCCAGCAGCGTAGGGCAGACTAGCGGGGGTTTGGATACGCAGTATTTT

len: 14
abundance: NA
d_gene: NA
v_gene: TRBV6-1
j_gene: TRBJ2-5
CDR3aa: CASSEAGHKETQYF
CDR3nt: TGTGCCAGCAGTGAAGCAGGTCACAAAGAGACCCAGTACTTC

len: 13
abundance: large
d_gene: NA
v_gene: TRBV11-2
j_gene: TRBJ2-5
CDR3aa: CASSLSLSETQYF
CDR3nt: TGTGCCAGCAGCTTATCGTTGAGTGAGACCCAGTACTTC

len: 16
abundance: NA
d_gene: NA
v_gene: TRBV27
j_gene: TRBJ1-2
CDR3aa: CASSPRSAAWGYGYTF
CDR3nt: TGTGCCAGCAGTCCTCGCTCGGCGGCCTGGGGCTATGGCTACACCTTC

len: 15
abundance: NA
d_gene: NA
v_gene: TRBV6-5
j_gene: TRBJ2-3
CDR3aa: CASSRRDGVTDTQYF
CDR3nt: TGTGCCAGCAGTCGCCGGGACGGGGTCACAGATACGCAGTATTTT

len: 14
abundance: NA
d_gene: TRBD1
v_gene: TRBV9
j_gene: TRBJ1-4
CDR3aa: CASSVVGTGEKLFF
CDR3nt: TGTGCCAGCAGCGTAGTTGGGACAGGGGAAAAACTGTTTTTT

len: 14
abundance: once
d_gene: NA
v_gene: TRBV7-9
j_gene: TRBJ1-2
CDR3aa: CASSLASPWDGYTF
CDR3nt: TGTGCCAGCAGCTTAGCGTCCCCTTGGGATGGCTACACCTTC

len: 17
abundance: NA
d_gene: TRBD1
v_gene: TRBV4-1
j_gene: TRBJ1-2
CDR3aa: CASSLQAGGFTDYGYTF
CDR3nt: TGCGCCAGCAGCCTCCAGGCAGGGGGCTTCACGGACTATGGCTACACCTTC

len: 14
abundance: NA
d_gene: TRBD1
v_gene: TRBV5-1
j_gene: TRBJ1-1
CDR3aa: CASNRDRVGTEAFF
CDR3nt: TGCGCCAGCAACAGGGACAGGGTAGGCACTGAAGCTTTCTTT

len: 16
abundance: NA
d_gene: NA
v_gene: TRBV5-1
j_gene: TRBJ1-2
CDR3aa: CASSLSGRVANYGYTF
CDR3nt: TGCGCCAGCAGCTTGTCGGGGAGGGTTGCCAACTATGGCTACACCTTC

len: 13
abundance: NA
d_gene: NA
v_gene: TRBV30
j_gene: TRBJ1-6
CDR3aa: CAWSVQRNSPLHF
CDR3nt: TGTGCCTGGAGTGTACAGAGGAATTCACCCCTCCACTTT

len: 15
abundance: NA
d_gene: NA
v_gene: TRBV4-2
j_gene: TRBJ1-5
CDR3aa: CASSQDYSRSQPQHF
CDR3nt: TGTGCCAGCAGCCAAGATTACTCGAGGTCCCAGCCCCAGCATTTT

len: 15
abundance: medium-sized
d_gene: NA
v_gene: TRBV10-1
j_gene: TRBJ2-7
CDR3aa: CASSDNGQGTYEQYF
CDR3nt: TGCGCCAGCAGTGATAACGGTCAGGGGACCTACGAGCAGTACTTC

len: 13
abundance: NA
d_gene: NA
v_gene: TRBV6-1
j_gene: TRBJ1-1
CDR3aa: CASSEVKVAEAFF
CDR3nt: TGTGCCAGCAGTGAAGTAAAAGTAGCTGAAGCTTTCTTT

len: 15
abundance: NA
d_gene: NA
v_gene: TRBV6-5
j_gene: TRBJ1-2
CDR3aa: CASTLTWGSGNGYTF
CDR3nt: TGTGCCAGCACCCTAACATGGGGTTCCGGTAATGGCTACACCTTC

len: 14
abundance: NA
d_gene: NA
v_gene: TRBV9
j_gene: TRBJ2-3
CDR3aa: CASSPQYSTNTQYF
CDR3nt: TGTGCCAGCAGCCCCCAGTACTCCACGAATACGCAGTATTTT

len: 15
abundance: NA
d_gene: NA
v_gene: TRBV7-6
j_gene: TRBJ2-6
CDR3aa: CASSSIPPGANVLTF
CDR3nt: TGTGCCAGCAGTTCAATTCCTCCTGGGGCCAACGTCCTGACTTTC

len: 14
abundance: once
d_gene: NA
v_gene: TRBV18
j_gene: TRBJ1-2
CDR3aa: CASSLDPSNYGYTF
CDR3nt: TGTGCCAGCTCACTCGACCCTTCTAACTATGGCTACACCTTC

len: 14
abundance: NA
d_gene: NA
v_gene: TRBV6-5
j_gene: TRBJ2-5
CDR3aa: CASSSQGPGETQYF
CDR3nt: TGTGCCAGCAGTTCCCAGGGTCCGGGGGAGACCCAGTACTTC

len: 18
abundance: NA
d_gene: TRBD1
v_gene: TRBV15
j_gene: TRBJ1-4
CDR3aa: CATSRSYALQGRSEKLFF
CDR3nt: TGTGCCACCAGCAGATCTTATGCGTTACAGGGGAGGAGTGAAAAACTGTTTTTT

len: 13
abundance: NA
d_gene: NA
v_gene: TRBV5-1
j_gene: TRBJ1-1
CDR3aa: CASSSNGGSEAFF
CDR3nt: TGCGCCAGCAGCTCCAATGGGGGGTCTGAAGCTTTCTTT

len: 14
abundance: NA
d_gene: NA
v_gene: TRBV7-2
j_gene: TRBJ1-1
CDR3aa: CASSLGGKGSEAFF
CDR3nt: TGTGCCAGCAGCTTAGGAGGCAAGGGCTCTGAAGCTTTCTTT

len: 15
abundance: NA
d_gene: TRBD2
v_gene: TRBV10-2
j_gene: TRBJ2-1
CDR3aa: CASRLAGGAYNEQFF
CDR3nt: TGCGCCAGCAGACTAGCGGGGGGGGCTTACAATGAGCAGTTCTTC

len: 16
abundance: few
d_gene: NA
v_gene: TRBV6-6
j_gene: TRBJ1-1
CDR3aa: CASSYPVGEGQTEAFF
CDR3nt: TGTGCCAGCAGTTACCCGGTAGGGGAGGGGCAAACTGAAGCTTTCTTT

len: 12
abundance: NA
d_gene: NA
v_gene: TRBV28
j_gene: TRBJ1-2
CDR3aa: CASSRRGYGYTF
CDR3nt: TGTGCCAGCAGCCGACGGGGCTATGGCTACACCTTC

len: 14
abundance: NA
d_gene: TRBD1
v_gene: TRBV9
j_gene: TRBJ2-1
CDR3aa: CASSGQGAVNEQFF
CDR3nt: TGTGCCAGCAGCGGCCAGGGGGCCGTCAATGAGCAGTTCTTC

len: 12
abundance: NA
d_gene: TRBD1
v_gene: TRBV6-1
j_gene: TRBJ1-4
CDR3aa: CASRGTAEKLFF
CDR3nt: TGTGCCAGCAGGGGGACAGCTGAAAAACTGTTTTTT

len: 16
abundance: NA
d_gene: TRBD2
v_gene: TRBV18
j_gene: TRBJ2-2
CDR3aa: CASSPLAGGPTGELFF
CDR3nt: TGTGCCAGCTCACCCCTAGCGGGGGGACCAACCGGGGAGCTGTTTTTT

len: 14
abundance: NA
d_gene: NA
v_gene: TRBV30
j_gene: TRBJ1-1
CDR3aa: CAWSARRSPTEAFF
CDR3nt: TGTGCCTGGAGTGCGAGGCGCAGCCCCACTGAAGCTTTCTTT

len: 12
abundance: NA
d_gene: NA
v_gene: TRBV11-2
j_gene: TRBJ2-7
CDR3aa: CASSLEVGEQYF
CDR3nt: TGTGCCAGCAGCTTAGAGGTTGGAGAGCAGTACTTC

len: 14
abundance: once
d_gene: TRBD1
v_gene: TRBV5-1
j_gene: TRBJ2-7
CDR3aa: CASSRGQGPYEQYF
CDR3nt: TGCGCCAGCAGCCGGGGACAGGGTCCCTACGAGCAGTACTTC

len: 13
abundance: NA
d_gene: NA
v_gene: TRBV7-9
j_gene: TRBJ2-7
CDR3aa: CASMVAGSYEQYF
CDR3nt: TGTGCCAGCATGGTTGCGGGATCTTACGAGCAGTACTTC

len: 14
abundance: NA
d_gene: NA
v_gene: TRBV7-2
j_gene: TRBJ1-6
CDR3aa: CASSLRATDSPLHF
CDR3nt: TGTGCCAGCAGCTTAAGGGCGACCGATTCACCCCTCCACTTT

len: 18
abundance: NA
d_gene: TRBD1
v_gene: TRBV14
j_gene: TRBJ1-6
CDR3aa: CASSQARLVTGPTSPLHF
CDR3nt: TGTGCCAGCAGCCAAGCACGCCTTGTGACAGGGCCAACTTCACCCCTCCACTTT

len: 15
abundance: NA
d_gene: TRBD2
v_gene: TRBV7-6
j_gene: TRBJ2-4
CDR3aa: CASSLGAGGKNIQYF
CDR3nt: TGTGCCAGCAGCTTAGGAGCGGGGGGCAAAAACATTCAGTACTTC